These 25 T cell receptor beta chains share one sample of origin, sequenced in a study of shared clonotypes between healthy human individuals. Data came from immunoSEQ multiplex PCR; TCRdb stores just in-frame clones and leaves some out. The sample lists approximately 700,000 clones, around three quarters occurring once. The material sequenced was memory CD4+ T cells sorted from blood. Indicated subset: CD45RA-negative fraction. These receptors were taken from a woman in her twenties or thirties in good health.

On this clone: Other DNA sequences in the sample encode the same CDR3. V usage is TRBV5-1 and J usage is TRBJ2-1, with 8 bases fitting TRBD2. Trimming removed 2 bases from V and 4 bases from J; junction bases left unmatched: 5. The CDR3 consists of 15 residues. CDR1 and CDR2 from the germline V gene are SGHRS and YFSETQ. The CDR3 nucleotides are TGCGCCAGCAGCTTCTCGTCTAGCGGGTACAATGAGCAGTTCTTC. Its protein product is CASSFSSSGYNEQFF.

This clone was picked up a small number of times. The rearrangement uses TRBV5-1 and TRBJ2-1, with 7 bases identical to TRBD2. The CDR3 consists of 15 residues. Germline lookup yields CDR1 SGHRS and CDR2 YFSETQ. The J segment lost 2 bases and the V segment lost 4 bases, leaving 6 bases of the junction unmatched. CDR3 DNA: TGCGCCAGCAGCGTTACTAGCGCCCCCTACAATGAGCAGTTCTTC. Amino acids: CASSVTSAPYNEQFF.

This chain uses TRBV5-4 with TRBJ2-7; TRBD2 aligns across 14 bases. The V and J ends lost 4 bases and 3 bases, in that order; junction bases with no gene match: 3. Germline V gene sequence: CDR1 SGHNT, CDR2 YYREEE (reference sequence). This CDR3 region has 15 residues. The CDR3 is CASSRGTSGSYEQYF. As DNA, the CDR3 is TGTGCCAGCAGCCGGGGGACTAGCGGGAGCTACGAGCAGTACTTC.

This clone was seen a few times. The rearrangement links TRBV11-2 to TRBJ2-2; no definite D call. This CDR3 comprises 11 residues. V dropped 5 bases and J dropped 5 bases, with 3 bases sitting between them. CDR1 is SGHAT and CDR2 is FQNNGV in the germline V gene. CDR3 DNA: TGTGCCAGCAGCACAACCGGGGAGCTGTTTTTT. Translated: CASSTTGELFF.

There are many counts of this clone. This sequence joins TRBV11-2 and TRBJ2-3, with D maybe TRBD2 (5 bases). The germline gives CDR1 SGHAT, CDR2 FQNNGV. The V and J ends lost 5 bases and 2 bases respectively, with 14 bases between them. The CDR3 length is 15 residues. The CDR3 loop reads CASSPTTGDTDTQYF. The CDR3 DNA reads TGTGCCAGCAGCCCTACTACCGGGGACACAGATACGCAGTATTTT.

The chain employs TRBV14 and TRBJ2-3, with 10 bases lining up with TRBD1. V shed 4 bases, J shed 3 bases, and the junction held 1 base outside the gene matches. CDR1 and CDR2 (germline): SGHDN, FVKESK. The CDR3 covers 14 residues. The CDR3 DNA sequence: TGTGCCAGCAGCCGGACAGGGGGGACAGATACGCAGTATTTT. It encodes CASSRTGGTDTQYF.

The CDR3 bases are TGTGCCAGCAATCATCCGGGACAGGGCGGGACTGAAGCTTTCTTT. The encoded protein is CASNHPGQGGTEAFF. The V and J genes are TRBV6-6 and TRBJ1-1, with 9 bases fitting TRBD1. This CDR3 comprises 15 residues. Per germline, CDR1 MNHNY and CDR2 SVGAGI (reference sequence). V shed 7 bases and J 5 bases; nucleotides not matched to a gene: 11.

The V gene is TRBV1, the J gene TRBJ2-2; the D segment call TRBD2 is taken from the table without a DNA check. TRBV1 is labeled a pseudogene. The CDR3 extends over 15 amino acids. CDR3 loop: CTSSTGTPNTGELFF. The CDR3 nucleotides read TGCACCAGCAGCACCGGGACTCCCAACACCGGGGAGCTGTTTTTT.

V usage is TRBV15 and J usage is TRBJ2-7; 10 positions match TRBD1. CDR3 length equals 15 residues. Germline values: CDR1 LNHNV, CDR2 YYDKDF (reference sequence). Losses at the gene ends were 2 bases for V and 5 bases for J; bases not matched to a gene: 6. CDR3 sequence (DNA): TGTGCCACCAGCAGACTGGACAGGGGGGAACACGAGCAGTACTTC. This sequence encodes CATSRLDRGEHEQYF.

This chain's CDR3 is CASSQTGAQETQYF. Here the CDR3 DNA reads TGCGCCAGCAGCCAGACAGGGGCCCAAGAGACCCAGTACTTC. The V and J genes are TRBV5-1 and TRBJ2-5, with 8 bases fitting TRBD1. Germline CDR1 is SGHRS and CDR2 is YFSETQ. V gave up 4 bases and J gave up 1 base; unmatched junction bases: 3. This CDR3 spans 14 amino acids.

V gene TRBV9 combines with J gene TRBJ1-2; D gene ambiguous. CDR3 length: 13 residues. Between the trimmed V and J ends, which lost 0 bases and 7 bases, there was a span of 10 bases. CDR1 and CDR2 (germline): SGDLS, YYNGEE. The CDR3 DNA follows: TGTGCCAGCAGCGTAGATGGGAGCGGTGGCTACACCTTC. Amino acid sequence: CASSVDGSGGYTF. Variable domain in full (rest from reference TRBV9 and TRBJ1-2): DSGVTQTPKHLITATGQRVTLRCSPRSGDLSVYWYQQSLDQGLQFLIQYYNGEERAKGNILERFSAQQFPDLHSELNLSSLELGDSALYFCASSVDGSGGYTFGSGTRLTVV.

V usage is TRBV7-9 and J usage is TRBJ1-4; D is perhaps TRBD1 (5 bases). With 5 bases removed from V and 8 bases from J, the gap between germline ends came to 15 bases. The CDR3 is 14 residues long. The V gene's germline CDR1 is SEHNR and CDR2 FQNEAQ (reference sequence). The CDR3 nucleotides are TGTGCCAGCAGCCCCGGGACCCTGGGGGAAAAACTGTTTTTT. The encoded protein is CASSPGTLGEKLFF.

This chain connects TRBV7-8 to TRBJ1-2; 8 positions agree with TRBD1. The CDR3 runs to 18 residues. V shed 1 base and J 5 bases; nucleotides not matched to a gene: 15. Germline V gene data show CDR1 as SGHVS and CDR2 as FQNEAQ. The CDR3 here is CASSLVGPQGAGGYGYTF. The CDR3 region has the DNA TGTGCCAGCAGCTTAGTAGGTCCCCAGGGGGCTGGAGGGTATGGCTACACCTTC.

Remarks on this clone: The sample contains more than one DNA sequence encoding this CDR3. The rearrangement joins TRBV7-9 to TRBJ2-3; D gene unclear. Germline CDR1 and CDR2: SEHNR and FQNEAQ (reference sequence). The germline V and J ends were trimmed by 5 bases and 2 bases, with 8 bases remaining between them. The CDR3 loop spans 13 amino acids. CDR3 sequence (DNA): TGTGCCAGCAGCCCAGGAAACACAGATACGCAGTATTTT. Translated: CASSPGNTDTQYF. Drawing the rest from reference TRBV7-9 and TRBJ2-3, the complete variable domain is DTGVSQNPRHKITKRGQNVTFRCDPISEHNRLYWYRQTLGQGPEFLTYFQNEAQLEKSRLLSDRFSAERPKGSFSTLEIQRTEQGDSAMYLCASSPGNTDTQYFGPGTRLTVL.

CDR3 DNA: TGCGCCAGCAGCTTACAGGGGGCTTTCTCTGGGGCCAACGTCCTGACTTTC. Protein product: CASSLQGAFSGANVLTF. The chain links TRBV5-1 to TRBJ2-6, with 9 bases identical to TRBD1. The trim removed 2 bases at V and 0 bases at J, leaving 3 bases unmatched. The germline V gene encodes CDR1 SGHRS and CDR2 YFSETQ. The CDR3 has 17 amino acids.

Only a few counts were recorded for this clone. This sequence joins TRBV30 and TRBJ2-5; maybe TRBD1 (5 bases). The J call could be wrong; TRBJ2-7 is a better fit for the DNA end. CDR3 length: 14 residues. Per the germline V gene, CDR1 is GTSNPN and CDR2 is SVGIG (reference sequence). The CDR3 DNA follows: TGTGCCTGGAGCCGTACCAGACAGTCCTACGAGCAGTACTTC. It encodes CAWSRTRQSYEQYF.

The rearrangement links TRBV18 to TRBJ1-3; D remains ambiguous. V lost 0 bases, J lost 0 bases, and 9 bases lay in between. The germline gives CDR1 KGHSH, CDR2 LQKENI. The CDR3 totals 16 residues. The CDR3 DNA is TGTGCCAGCTCACCACCCGCCGCGGACTCTGGAAACACCATATATTTT. Protein: CASSPPAADSGNTIYF. The full variable domain, with the rest looked up from reference TRBV18 and TRBJ1-3, is NAGVMQNPRHLVRRRGQEARLRCSPMKGHSHVYWYRQLPEEGLKFMVYLQKENIIDESGMPKERFSAEFPKEGPSILRIQQVVRGDSAAYFCASSPPAADSGNTIYFGEGSWLTVV.

This clone occurred once. This chain joins TRBV7-9 and TRBJ1-1; D is unresolved. Germline CDR1 reads SEHNR; CDR2 reads FQNEAQ (reference sequence). V dropped 3 bases and J dropped 0 bases, with 8 bases sitting between them. The CDR3 extends over 14 amino acids. In nucleotides, the CDR3 is TGTGCCAGCAGCTTGATGCAGCTGAACACTGAAGCTTTCTTT. Residues: CASSLMQLNTEAFF.

This clone came up a few times. This chain joins TRBV19 and TRBJ2-7, with 7 bases identical to TRBD2. V gave up 7 bases and J gave up 5 bases; unmatched junction bases: 11. This CDR3 comprises 14 residues. Germline assignment: CDR1 LNHDA and CDR2 SQIVND (reference sequence). CDR3 coding DNA: TGTGCCAGTAAGAGAGCGGGACCTCCAAACGAGCAGTACTTC. As protein: CASKRAGPPNEQYF.

The chain combines TRBV19 with TRBJ2-5; TRBD1 aligns across 10 bases. Trimming at V came to 3 bases and at J to 4 bases, leaving 2 bases not matched to a gene. The germline gives CDR1 LNHDA, CDR2 SQIVND (reference sequence). The CDR3 extends over 14 amino acids. The CDR3 DNA reads TGTGCCAGTAGTATCGGGACAGGGGTAGAGACCCAGTACTTC. This encodes CASSIGTGVETQYF.

V is TRBV5-1 and J is TRBJ1-1, with unresolved D. The ends were cut back, 5 bases at V and 0 bases at J, with 11 bases in the middle. CDR1 SGHRS and CDR2 YFSETQ come from the germline V gene. There are 14 residues in the CDR3. The DNA of the CDR3 is TGCGCCAGCAGTCAGGTCGACCTGAACACTGAAGCTTTCTTT. Residues: CASSQVDLNTEAFF. Full variable domain (rest looked up from reference TRBV5-1 and TRBJ1-1): KAGVTQTPRYLIKTRGQQVTLSCSPISGHRSVSWYQQTPGQGLQFLFEYFSETQRNKGNFPGRFSGRQFSNSRSEMNVSTLELGDSALYLCASSQVDLNTEAFFGQGTRLTVV.

This rearrangement joins TRBV9 to TRBJ2-3; 10 nucleotides align to TRBD2. This CDR3 region has 19 residues. In germline, CDR1 is SGDLS, CDR2 YYNGEE. Trimming cost V 0 bases and J 3 bases; bases outside gene matches: 13. DNA of the CDR3: TGTGCCAGCAGCGTAGGATCCCTAGCGGGAGAGAGTTGGACAGATACGCAGTATTTT. Translation gives CASSVGSLAGESWTDTQYF.

This clone turned up a few times. V usage is TRBV2 and J usage is TRBJ2-3; the match to TRBD2 covers 11 bases. Germline V gene lookup returns CDR1 SNHLY and CDR2 FYNNEI. The CDR3 consists of 15 residues. V was pared by 6 bases and J by 3 bases, with 5 bases of the junction left unmatched. The CDR3 nucleotides are TGTGCCAGCAGCACACTAGCGGGAGTTACAGATACGCAGTATTTT. This translates into CASSTLAGVTDTQYF.

The genes are TRBV7-2 and TRBJ2-7, with 12 bases lining up with TRBD2. Germline assignment: CDR1 SGHTA and CDR2 FQGNSA. There are 13 residues in the CDR3. V lost 2 bases and J lost 7; bases outside the gene matches: 0. CDR3 region: CASSLTSGREQYF. CDR3 nucleotides: TGTGCCAGCAGCTTAACTAGCGGGAGGGAGCAGTACTTC.

V is TRBV10-1 and J is TRBJ2-5; no firm D call. This CDR3 has 13 amino acids. Germline V CDR1 and CDR2: WNHNN, SYGVQD (reference sequence). The V end was cut by 2 bases, the J end by 3 bases, with 7 bases between. This CDR3 reads CASSEHIEETQYF. CDR3 nucleotides: TGCGCCAGCAGTGAGCATATTGAAGAGACCCAGTACTTC.